The 22 T cell receptor beta chains presented below share a single source sample, sequenced in a study of blood T cells in healthy people across ages. Then a second PCR, running roughly 7 to 11 cycles, was carried out with a sample-barcoded 5' primer and a J-beta primer mix. One entry per CDR3 protein results from TCRdb running MiXCR on the 5' RACE reads. The table lists about a million distinct CDR3 sequences, just over 50% of them singletons. The sample taken for sequencing was blood. These receptors all stem from a woman aged 55-69 years in good health.

The V and J genes are TRBV6-2 or TRBV6-3 and TRBJ2-2, with D perhaps TRBD1 (5 bases). Germline loops: CDR1 MNHEY, CDR2 SVGEGT. Trimming removed 8 bases from V and 2 bases from J, with 21 bases in between. This CDR3 comprises 17 residues. The CDR3 DNA reads as TGTGCCAGCGCCCCGTGGGGCAGGTCCGTTAACACCGGGGAGCTGTTTTTT. Its protein is CASAPWGRSVNTGELFF.

The chain couples TRBV12-3 or TRBV12-4 to TRBJ1-4, with D possibly matching TRBD1 (5 bases). This CDR3 region has 15 residues. The V end was cut by 3 bases, the J end by 8 bases, with 16 bases between. DNA of the CDR3: TGTGCCAGCAGTTTGCAGCAGGGCCTAGGGGAAAAACTGTTTTTT. Protein sequence: CASSLQQGLGEKLFF.

This clonotype was recorded at least ten times. V is TRBV4-2 and J is TRBJ2-1; 15 nucleotides line up with TRBD2. The V and J ends lost 4 bases and 4 bases, in that order; junction bases with no gene match: 11. Germline V gives CDR1 LGHNA, CDR2 YNFKEQ. The CDR3 loop spans 19 amino acids. The CDR3 coding sequence is TGTGCCAGCAGCCCCACAGGACTAGCGGGAGGGTCATCTTACAATGAGCAGTTCTTC. It encodes CASSPTGLAGGSSYNEQFF.

The chain is built from TRBV5-1 and TRBJ2-1; D unresolved. Trimming took 4 bases from V and 5 from J, leaving 19 bases between them. Germline values: CDR1 SGHRS, CDR2 YFSETQ. There are 16 residues in the CDR3. CDR3 sequence: CASSTNAGPRNNEQFF. The CDR3 nucleotides read TGCGCCAGCAGCACCAACGCCGGGCCCCGAAACAATGAGCAGTTCTTC.

With regard to this clonotype: One end of the junction varies from germline; a read error may be responsible. This sequence joins TRBV5-1 and TRBJ2-3; D may correspond to TRBD1 or TRBD2 (6 bases each). This CDR3 has 15 residues. CDR1 is SGHRS, CDR2 YFSETQ, per germline. The CDR3 region has the DNA TGCGCCTGCAGCTTGGGGGGCCTACCTGTGGATACGCAGTATTTT. As protein: CACSLGGLPVDTQYF.

This CDR3 reads CASSVARGNIQYF. In DNA form, the CDR3 reads TGTGCCAGCAGTGTGGCTAGGGGGAACATTCAGTACTTC. The chain links TRBV12-3 or TRBV12-4 to TRBJ2-4; D may be TRBD1 (6 bases). The CDR3 is made up of 13 amino acids. Trimming stripped 5 bases from V and 7 bases from J, with 12 bases between.

The chain is built from TRBV6-1 and TRBJ2-3, with D possibly called TRBD1 or TRBD2 (5 bases each). Germline V CDR1 and CDR2: MNHNS, SASEGT. This CDR3 is built from 14 residues. V lost 2 bases, J lost 5 bases, and 11 bases lay in between. CDR3 sequence (DNA): TGTGCCAGCAGTGAACAGGGAGAAATAGATACGCAGTATTTT. It codes for CASSEQGEIDTQYF.

The chain links TRBV29-1 to TRBJ2-5, with D perhaps TRBD1 or TRBD2 (5 bases each). CDR3 length: 14 amino acids. Germline CDR1 and CDR2: SQVTM and ANQGSEA. Trimming took off 7 bases at V and 11 bases at J, with 26 bases between the two ends. DNA for the CDR3: TGCAGCGCAACAGGAGGTAGCTCCTACAATGAGCAGTACTTC. Amino acid sequence: CSATGGSSYNEQYF.

CDR3 bases: TGCGCCAGCAGCTTGGCTCCGTCGTGGCTAGCGGGAGAAAATGAGCAGTTCTTC. Protein product: CASSLAPSWLAGENEQFF. The chain couples TRBV5-1 to TRBJ2-1; 10 positions match TRBD2. The germline gives CDR1 SGHRS, CDR2 YFSETQ. Losses at the gene ends were 0 bases for V and 7 bases for J; bases not matched to a gene: 13. The CDR3 loop spans 18 amino acids.

This clonotype was recorded once. The rearrangement uses TRBV5-1 and TRBJ2-2, with 7 bases that match TRBD2. The germline V gene encodes CDR1 SGHRS and CDR2 YFSETQ. Germline trimming cut 6 bases from V and 4 bases from J; bases unmatched to any gene: 12. The CDR3 runs 16 residues. This CDR3 reads CASNGGGSAVTGELFF. In DNA form, the CDR3 reads TGCGCCAGCAACGGTGGCGGGAGTGCGGTCACCGGGGAGCTGTTTTTT.

As regards this clonotype: The junction does not match germline at one end; this may be a read error. The V call is TRBV7-9, the J call TRBJ2-3; a possible D gene is TRBD1 (5 bases). The CDR3 runs to 11 residues. The germline V gene encodes CDR1 SEHNR and CDR2 FQNEAQ (reference sequence). This chain's CDR3 is CSSSFTGTQYF. DNA of the CDR3: TGTTCCAGCAGCTTCACAGGTACGCAGTATTTT. The full variable domain, its missing parts supplied by reference TRBV7-9 and TRBJ2-3, is DTGVSQNPRHKITKRGQNVTFRCDPISEHNRLYWYRQTLGQGPEFLTYFQNEAQLEKSRLLSDRFSAERPKGSFSTLEIQRTEQGDSAMYLCSSSFTGTQYFGPGTRLTVL.

V gene TRBV7-2 combines with J gene TRBJ2-7; 7 nucleotides match TRBD2. The CDR3 is 15 amino acids. The ends lost 4 bases at V and 1 base at J; junction bases unmatched: 7. Germline V gene sequence: CDR1 SGHTA, CDR2 FQGNSA. In nucleotides, the CDR3 is TGTGCCAGCAGCTCCCAGGCGGGGGAATCCTACGAGCAGTACTTC. Translation gives CASSSQAGESYEQYF.

The rearrangement joins TRBV28 to TRBJ2-5; D not resolved. Germline CDR1 is MDHEN and CDR2 is SYDVKM. The ends were cut back, 4 bases at V and 7 bases at J, with 16 bases in the middle. The CDR3 runs 14 residues. The CDR3, as DNA: TGTGCCAGCAGTTCCAATCCGGATTGGGGGACCCAGTACTTC. Its translation is CASSSNPDWGTQYF.

The rearrangement links TRBV28 to TRBJ2-7; unclear D gene. The CDR3 spans 13 residues. The germline V and J ends were trimmed by 3 bases and 4 bases, with 10 bases remaining between them. Germline CDR1 and CDR2: MDHEN and SYDVKM. CDR3 DNA sequence: TGTGCCAGCAGTTTCGGTCCGGCTTACGAGCAGTACTTC. Translation gives CASSFGPAYEQYF.

The V call is TRBV9, the J call TRBJ2-3; TRBD2 matches at 7 bases. Germline V gene data show CDR1 as SGDLS and CDR2 as YYNGEE. V shed 3 bases and J 1 base; nucleotides not matched to a gene: 8. The CDR3 length is 16 residues. The CDR3 reads CASSATSGTGTDTQYF. The CDR3 DNA is TGTGCCAGCAGCGCTACCAGCGGGACGGGCACAGATACGCAGTATTTT.

The rearrangement joins TRBV7-9 to TRBJ1-4; TRBD1 matches 8 bases. This CDR3 has 14 amino acids. In germline, CDR1 is SEHNR, CDR2 FQNEAQ (reference sequence). J gave up 6 bases and V 5 bases, and 5 bases lay outside the gene matches. The CDR3 protein is CASSHRQGYEKLFF. The CDR3 nucleotides read TGTGCCAGCAGCCATAGACAGGGGTATGAAAAACTGTTTTTT.

Only a few counts were recorded for this clonotype. V usage is TRBV7-2 and J usage is TRBJ2-3; weak D call: TRBD1 (6 bases). Trimming left V 5 bases short and J 4 bases short, with 16 bases between. Germline V gene sequence: CDR1 SGHTA, CDR2 FQGNSA. This CDR3 has 15 residues. CDR3 in DNA: TGTGCCAGCAGCACAGGACAGATCATCGCAGATACGCAGTATTTT. It is translated as CASSTGQIIADTQYF. The whole variable domain, remainder taken from reference TRBV7-2 and TRBJ2-3, is GAGVSQSPSNKVTEKGKDVELRCDPISGHTALYWYRQSLGQGLEFLIYFQGNSAPDKSGLPSDRFSAERTGGSVSTLTIQRTQQEDSAVYLCASSTGQIIADTQYFGPGTRLTVL.

The V gene is TRBV20-1, the J gene TRBJ1-5, with a weak D call TRBD1 (5 bases). The CDR3 runs 13 residues. V gave up 2 bases and J gave up 6 bases, with 11 bases separating them. CDR1 is DFQATT and CDR2 is SNEGSKA in the germline V gene (reference sequence). CDR3: CSARKGFGQPQHF. The CDR3 nucleotides read TGCAGTGCTAGAAAGGGGTTCGGTCAGCCCCAGCATTTT.

This clonotype has just a few counts. The CDR3 loop reads CASSSSGQVPPYEQYF. The CDR3 bases are TGTGCCAGCAGTTCAAGCGGACAGGTACCCCCCTACGAGCAGTACTTC. This chain uses TRBV28 with TRBJ2-7; 7 bases are shared with TRBD1. V lost 4 bases and J lost 2; bases outside the gene matches: 11. The CDR3 extends over 16 amino acids. The V gene's germline CDR1 is MDHEN and CDR2 SYDVKM.

The chain couples TRBV2 to TRBJ2-7, with 12 bases identical to TRBD2. The V and J ends lost 6 bases and 5 bases, in that order; junction bases with no gene match: 8. There are 15 residues in the CDR3. Germline V gene lookup returns CDR1 SNHLY and CDR2 FYNNEI. The CDR3 here is CASSELAGGADEQYF. DNA of the CDR3: TGTGCCAGCAGCGAACTAGCGGGAGGAGCGGACGAGCAGTACTTC.

The chain carries TRBV27 and TRBJ1-2; D remains ambiguous. This CDR3 comprises 16 residues. Germline V gives CDR1 MNHEY, CDR2 SMNVEV (reference sequence). Trimming stripped 3 bases from V and 5 bases from J, with 19 bases between. The CDR3 here is CASSFLSTASPYGYTF. Written as DNA, the CDR3 is TGTGCCAGCAGTTTTTTATCAACAGCGAGCCCGTATGGCTACACCTTC.

This clonotype was seen at least ten times. The chain carries TRBV5-1 and TRBJ2-6, with a possible D match to TRBD1 (5 bases). Trimming shortened V by 0 bases and J by 0 bases, and 7 bases separated the two germline ends. The CDR3 is 16 residues long. CDR1 is SGHRS, CDR2 YFSETQ, per germline. CDR3 region: CASSLGQSSGANVLTF. CDR3 nucleotides: TGCGCCAGCAGCTTGGGACAGAGCTCTGGGGCCAACGTCCTGACTTTC.